This T cell receptor beta chain is drawn from a study of blood T cell repertoires in COVID-19. TCRdb's copy holds only in-frame clones and misses some; the assay was immunoSEQ multiplex PCR. The table includes about 430,000 clones, 70% to 90% detected once. The sample was PBMCs or T cells enriched from blood (not recorded which). This receptor was taken from a woman aged 18 to 35 who had been exposed to COVID-19.

Here the CDR3 reads CASSEWTSGGKYQETQYF. DNA for the CDR3: TGTGCCAGCAGTGAATGGACTAGCGGGGGGAAGTACCAAGAGACCCAGTACTTC. The chain employs TRBV2 and TRBJ2-5, with TRBD2 identical over 14 bases. The CDR3 runs to 18 residues. Germline lookup yields CDR1 SNHLY and CDR2 FYNNEI. Trimming cost V 2 bases and J 0 bases; bases outside gene matches: 5.